These 7 T cell receptor beta chains share one sample of origin, sequenced in a study of OX40 agonist ivuxolimab in advanced cancers. Sequenced by immunoSEQ multiplex PCR; TCRdb stores in-frame clones only, minus some. The sample records some 37,000 clones, 88% being singletons. The sample in question was CD4+ or CD8+ T cells sorted from blood, obtained in a trial of the OX40 agonist ivuxolimab. The source is an adult with an advanced solid tumor such as melanoma, head and neck, liver or kidney cancer.

The rearrangement joins TRBV30 to TRBJ1-5; 8 bases agree with TRBD1. J gave up 6 bases and V 6 bases, and 10 bases lay outside the gene matches. This CDR3 spans 14 amino acids. Germline CDR1 reads GTSNPN; CDR2 reads SVGIG (reference sequence). CDR3 in DNA: TGTGCCTGCAACTCAGGGGGCTCCAGTCAGCCCCAGCATTTT. It codes for CACNSGGSSQPQHF.

The CDR3 protein is CASSLPTSGSSTDTQYF. The CDR3 coding sequence is TGCGCCAGCAGCTTGCCGACTAGCGGATCTAGCACAGATACGCAGTATTTT. This chain links TRBV5-1 with TRBJ2-3; 9 nucleotides match TRBD2. The CDR3 runs 17 residues. With 1 base clipped from V and 0 bases from J, the junction kept 6 bases outside the gene matches. Germline CDR1 reads SGHRS; CDR2 reads YFSETQ. Together with reference TRBV5-1 and TRBJ2-3, the CDR3 gives the full variable domain: KAGVTQTPRYLIKTRGQQVTLSCSPISGHRSVSWYQQTPGQGLQFLFEYFSETQRNKGNFPGRFSGRQFSNSRSEMNVSTLELGDSALYLCASSLPTSGSSTDTQYFGPGTRLTVL.

The chain carries TRBV18 and TRBJ2-1; 7 bases fit TRBD1. J lost 9 bases, V lost 1 base, and 6 bases had no gene match. CDR3 size: 14 residues. Germline-derived CDR1 and CDR2 are KGHSH and LQKENI. Here the CDR3 DNA reads TGTGCCAGCTCACCACGACAGGGTGGCGGTGAGCAGTTCTTC. Residues: CASSPRQGGGEQFF.

The rearrangement links TRBV5-1 to TRBJ2-5; TRBD1 aligns across 8 bases. The CDR3 covers 14 residues. The V gene end was trimmed by 8 bases and the J gene end by 4 bases; junction bases not matched to a gene: 10. Germline V gene sequence: CDR1 SGHRS, CDR2 YFSETQ. DNA for the CDR3: TGCGCCAGTCGACAGGGGTCGGTAGGAGAGACCCAGTACTTC. This encodes CASRQGSVGETQYF.

V and J are TRBV5-1 and TRBJ2-2; either TRBD1 or TRBD2 may supply D (5 bases each). Germline V lookup: CDR1 SGHRS, CDR2 YFSETQ. The ends were cut back, 4 bases at V and 7 bases at J, with 17 bases in the middle. The CDR3 is made up of 15 amino acids. The CDR3 sequence: CASSAGRVLGGELFF. CDR3 in DNA: TGCGCCAGCAGCGCGGGCAGGGTTCTTGGCGGGGAGCTGTTTTTT.

This sequence joins TRBV4-1 and TRBJ1-5, with D hard to call. Germline V lookup: CDR1 MGHRA, CDR2 YSYEKL. This CDR3 is built from 14 residues. V was cut by 1 base and J by 4 bases, with 8 bases left in between. The CDR3 sequence is CASSQVGFNQPQHF. The CDR3 region has the DNA TGCGCCAGCAGCCAAGTGGGGTTTAATCAGCCCCAGCATTTT.

The chain carries TRBV18 and TRBJ2-4; no firm D call. In germline, CDR1 is KGHSH, CDR2 LQKENI. The CDR3 loop spans 13 amino acids. Trimming shortened V by 6 bases and J by 5 bases, and 11 bases separated the two germline ends. The CDR3 DNA is TGTGCCAGCTCCGAGGCCTTAGAAAACATTCAGTACTTC. Translation: CASSEALENIQYF.